Below, 4 T cell receptor beta chains from the same sample are listed, as sequenced in a study of blood T cell repertoires in COVID-19. TCRdb's table, derived via immunoSEQ multiplex PCR, lists solely in-frame clones and lacks some. The table shows about 250,000 clones, with roughly four fifths occurring only once. The sequenced material came from peripheral blood. Source of these receptors: an elderly man with acute or convalescent COVID-19.

This chain links TRBV6-5 with TRBJ1-3; D remains ambiguous. The V gene lost 7 bases and the J gene lost 0 bases, with 10 bases spanning the gap. The CDR3 totals 14 residues. Per the germline V gene, CDR1 is MNHEY and CDR2 is SVGAGI. CDR3 in DNA: TGTGCCAGCATTTTACAGATCTCTGGAAACACCATATATTTT. Its protein is CASILQISGNTIYF.

This rearrangement joins TRBV19 to TRBJ2-1; 8 bases are shared with TRBD2. The germline gives CDR1 LNHDA, CDR2 SQIVND (reference sequence). The length of the CDR3 is 16 residues. J gave up 5 bases and V 0 bases, and 6 bases lay outside the gene matches. DNA of the CDR3: TGTGCCAGTAGTATAGAAGATAGCGGGACCGACAATGAGCAGTTCTTC. This gives the protein CASSIEDSGTDNEQFF. Full variable domain (remainder filled in from reference TRBV19 and TRBJ2-1): DGGITQSPKYLFRKEGQNVTLSCEQNLNHDAMYWYRQDPGQGLRLIYYSQIVNDFQKGDIAEGYSVSREKKESFPLTVTSAQKNPTAFYLCASSIEDSGTDNEQFFGPGTRLTVL.

In this sample, this clone turned up once. The chain links TRBV18 to TRBJ2-1; possibly TRBD2 for D (6 bases). The CDR3 length is 16 residues. From germline, CDR1 is KGHSH and CDR2 LQKENI. Between the trimmed V and J ends, which lost 3 bases and 0 bases, there was a span of 12 bases. The CDR3 nucleotides are TGTGCCAGCTCACCGCTAGCGATTAGCTCCTACAATGAGCAGTTCTTC. This encodes CASSPLAISSYNEQFF.

The chain has TRBV7-2 and TRBJ2-6; TRBD2 is a possible D gene (5 bases). This CDR3 is built from 15 residues. Trimming cost V 9 bases and J 2 bases, with 14 bases left between them. From germline, CDR1 is SGHTA and CDR2 FQGNSA. The CDR3 DNA is TGTGCCAGTCAACTGAGGGTGGCTGGGGCCAACGTCCTGACTTTC. Translation gives CASQLRVAGANVLTF. Together with reference TRBV7-2 and TRBJ2-6, the CDR3 gives the full variable domain: GAGVSQSPSNKVTEKGKDVELRCDPISGHTALYWYRQSLGQGLEFLIYFQGNSAPDKSGLPSDRFSAERTGGSVSTLTIQRTQQEDSAVYLCASQLRVAGANVLTFGAGSRLTVL.